This is a list of T cell receptor beta chains from one sample in a study of T cells after yellow fever vaccination. A single record per CDR3 protein comes from TCRdb applying MiXCR to the 5' RACE reads. The sample gives 300,000 to 400,000 distinct CDR3 sequences, about 6% of which show up once; about 15% is in the top ten. Sequences were derived from PBMCs, sampled 5 days after the yellow fever booster vaccination. These receptors were taken from a man aged 25 to 45 who received the YFV17D yellow fever vaccine. CDR3s include the opening cysteine and the closing phenylalanine or tryptophan. Fields, in order: D gene, clone size, V gene, J gene, CDR3 DNA, CDR3 protein. A D gene is named only where the DNA matches it firmly. The listing skips clone size in some rows; elsewhere it reads once, few, many or a size class.

D: NA
size: NA
V: TRBV6-1
J: TRBJ2-1
DNA: TGTGCCAGCAGTAAAGGACGGCGGGGATGGGTGGATGAGCAGTTCTTC
CDR3: CASSKGRRGWVDEQFF

D: NA
size: NA
V: TRBV20-1
J: TRBJ2-7
DNA: TGCAGTGCCAGAGGTTACAAGGGCTCCTACGAGCAGTACTTC
CDR3: CSARGYKGSYEQYF

D: NA
size: many
V: TRBV13
J: TRBJ2-5
DNA: TGTGCCAGCAGCCCCATCGGGGCCCAAGAGACCCAGTACTTC
CDR3: CASSPIGAQETQYF

D: NA
size: many
V: TRBV5-6
J: TRBJ2-3
DNA: TGTGCCAGCAGCGGCCGGGGGTGGACTAACACAGATACGCAGTATTTT
CDR3: CASSGRGWTNTDTQYF

D: NA
size: few
V: TRBV7-9
J: TRBJ2-7
DNA: TGTGCCAGCAGCGTTCGCCCGGCCGAGCAGTACTTC
CDR3: CASSVRPAEQYF

D: TRBD2
size: NA
V: TRBV20-1
J: TRBJ2-1
DNA: TGCAGTGCTAGAGGGGGTGGGGCGGGAGTCTACAATGAGCAGTTCTTC
CDR3: CSARGGGAGVYNEQFF

D: TRBD2
size: few
V: TRBV15
J: TRBJ2-3
DNA: TGTGCCACCAGCAGAGTCTCTCTAGCGGGAGGGTTCACAGATACGCAGTATTTT
CDR3: CATSRVSLAGGFTDTQYF

D: NA
size: few
V: TRBV6-5
J: TRBJ2-1
DNA: TGTGCCAGCAGTTACTCATCCCCAGCGTACAATGAGCAGTTCTTC
CDR3: CASSYSSPAYNEQFF

D: TRBD1
size: few
V: TRBV3-1
J: TRBJ2-1
DNA: TGTGCCAGCAGCCAAGAGTCGGACAGGGGTCACAATGAGCAGTTCTTC
CDR3: CASSQESDRGHNEQFF

D: TRBD1
size: many
V: TRBV10-2
J: TRBJ2-7
DNA: TGCGCCAGCAGTTCACAGGGGGCCGAGCAGTACTTC
CDR3: CASSSQGAEQYF

D: TRBD2
size: NA
V: TRBV27
J: TRBJ2-7
DNA: TGTGCCAGCAGTTTAAGCGGGACGGGGGAGCAGTACTTC
CDR3: CASSLSGTGEQYF

D: NA
size: few
V: TRBV19
J: TRBJ2-5
DNA: TGTGCCAGTAGTATAGATCCCCGACGGAAGACCCAGTACTTC
CDR3: CASSIDPRRKTQYF

D: TRBD2
size: NA
V: TRBV19
J: TRBJ2-7
DNA: TGTGCCAGTAGTAGGACTAGCGGGAGTCCCCACGAGCAGTACTTC
CDR3: CASSRTSGSPHEQYF

D: TRBD2
size: many
V: TRBV11-2
J: TRBJ2-2
DNA: TGTGCCAGCAGCTTAGTCCTGGGGGGGGGATCGAACACCGGGGAGCTGTTTTTT
CDR3: CASSLVLGGGSNTGELFF

D: TRBD2
size: many
V: TRBV6-1
J: TRBJ2-7
DNA: TGTGCCAGCAGTGAAGAACTAGCGGGAGGGATCGAGCAGTACTTC
CDR3: CASSEELAGGIEQYF

D: TRBD1
size: once
V: TRBV20-1
J: TRBJ2-2
DNA: TGCAGTGCTAGAGAACAGGGGACCACCGGGGAGCTGTTTTTT
CDR3: CSAREQGTTGELFF

D: TRBD1
size: few
V: TRBV4-2
J: TRBJ2-1
DNA: TGTGCCAGCAGCCCGTCTGAGCGGGACAGGGCTGTCGATGAGCAGTTCTTC
CDR3: CASSPSERDRAVDEQFF

D: TRBD2
size: few
V: TRBV20-1
J: TRBJ2-7
DNA: TGCAGCGCTAGGACAGCTAGCGGGGGGGGGAAGCAGTACTTC
CDR3: CSARTASGGGKQYF

D: TRBD2
size: NA
V: TRBV12-3/TRBV12-4
J: TRBJ2-1
DNA: TGTGCCAGCAGTTTTGCCGGACTAGCGGGGTGGGGGATGAGGAATGAGCAGTTCTTC
CDR3: CASSFAGLAGWGMRNEQFF

D: NA
size: few
V: TRBV7-2
J: TRBJ2-7
DNA: TGTGCCAGCAGCCCCCTGGGGTGGAGCGAGCAGTACTTC
CDR3: CASSPLGWSEQYF

D: NA
size: few
V: TRBV19
J: TRBJ2-2
DNA: TGTGCCAGTAGTATAGGCAGCTTAGGTCACACCGGGGAGCTGTTTTTT
CDR3: CASSIGSLGHTGELFF

D: TRBD1
size: few
V: TRBV11-2
J: TRBJ2-1
DNA: TGTGCCAGCAGCCCCAGGACAGGGAACTACAATGAGCAGTTCTTC
CDR3: CASSPRTGNYNEQFF

D: NA
size: NA
V: TRBV28
J: TRBJ2-7
DNA: TGTGCCAGCAGGACCAGCGGAACACTTACCTACGAGCAGTACTTC
CDR3: CASRTSGTLTYEQYF

D: NA
size: few
V: TRBV30
J: TRBJ1-3
DNA: TGTGCCTGGACCATATCTGGAAACACCATATATTTT
CDR3: CAWTISGNTIYF

D: TRBD1
size: many
V: TRBV28
J: TRBJ2-1
DNA: TGTGCCAGCCCCCCGGGGGGACAGGGTTGGAATGAGCAGTTCTTC
CDR3: CASPPGGQGWNEQFF

D: NA
size: many
V: TRBV20-1
J: TRBJ2-7
DNA: TGCAGTGCTAGCGGGGGACGTTACGAGCAGTACTTC
CDR3: CSASGGRYEQYF

D: TRBD2
size: many
V: TRBV20-1
J: TRBJ2-1
DNA: TGCAGTGCTCCGGGACTAGCGGGAGGATACCAGTTCTTC
CDR3: CSAPGLAGGYQFF

D: NA
size: many
V: TRBV12-3/TRBV12-4
J: TRBJ2-7
DNA: TGTGCCAGCACCCTTGCACAGGCGTACGAGCAGTACTTC
CDR3: CASTLAQAYEQYF

D: TRBD1
size: many
V: TRBV30
J: TRBJ2-2
DNA: TGTGCCTGGACAACCGGGACAGGCATTAACACCGGGGAGCTGTTTTTT
CDR3: CAWTTGTGINTGELFF

D: TRBD1
size: few
V: TRBV12-3/TRBV12-4
J: TRBJ2-7
DNA: TGTGCCAGCAGTAATCCCCCGGGACAGGGGATCTACGAGCAGTACTTC
CDR3: CASSNPPGQGIYEQYF

D: NA
size: many
V: TRBV12-3/TRBV12-4
J: TRBJ2-7
DNA: TGTGCCAGCAGTTTTTCTCGGGGAATCTACGAGCAGTACTTC
CDR3: CASSFSRGIYEQYF

D: TRBD1
size: few
V: TRBV6-6
J: TRBJ2-1
DNA: TGTGCCAGCAGTAAAGACAGGGACGATTTTCTGTTCTTC
CDR3: CASSKDRDDFLFF

D: NA
size: many
V: TRBV20-1
J: TRBJ2-5
DNA: TGCAGTGCTAACCCCGGGACGGGGGCCGTTCGTGAGACCCAGTACTTC
CDR3: CSANPGTGAVRETQYF

D: TRBD1
size: many
V: TRBV5-1
J: TRBJ2-7
DNA: TGCGCCAGCAGCCCGGGTGGGACAGGGGTGTACGAGCAGTACTTC
CDR3: CASSPGGTGVYEQYF

D: NA
size: few
V: TRBV18
J: TRBJ2-1
DNA: TGTGCCAGCTCACCGGTCGGGGATGAGCAGTTCTTC
CDR3: CASSPVGDEQFF

D: NA
size: many
V: TRBV7-7
J: TRBJ2-5
DNA: TGTGCCAGCAGCTTAGCGCCCGGGCGACAAGAGACCCAGTACTTC
CDR3: CASSLAPGRQETQYF

D: TRBD2
size: NA
V: TRBV2
J: TRBJ2-3
DNA: TGTGCCAGCAGTGAATTCGGCGGGAGGGCCATAGATACGCAGTATTTT
CDR3: CASSEFGGRAIDTQYF

D: NA
size: NA
V: TRBV15
J: TRBJ2-5
DNA: TGTGCCACCAGCAGAGATTCCTCTGAGACCCAGTACTTC
CDR3: CATSRDSSETQYF

D: TRBD2
size: NA
V: TRBV5-1
J: TRBJ2-3
DNA: TGCGCTAGCGGCAGTAGCGGGAAAACAGATACGCAGTATTTT
CDR3: CASGSSGKTDTQYF

D: NA
size: few
V: TRBV6-2/TRBV6-3
J: TRBJ1-5
DNA: TGTGCCAGCAGGGCGACAGACAATCAGCCCCAGCATTTT
CDR3: CASRATDNQPQHF